Listed here is a single TCR beta chain. The antigen remains unidentified. These data belong to a study of cytomegalovirus exposure and HLA in healthy donors. Study-level findings and limits: Most CMV-associated TCR beta chains appeared HLA-restricted in a later analysis.

With 60 Vbeta and 13 Jbeta primers, the PCR was carried out. Here immunoSEQ multiplex PCR was the method, and the copy in TCRdb shows in-frame clones only, minus some. The sample table sets out fewer than 30,000 clones. The CDR3 covers 16 residues. Germline CDR1 is MNHEY and CDR2 is SVGAGI. V lost 0 bases and J 5 bases, leaving 16 bases between the germline ends. The study sampled nominally healthy donors, though unrecorded immune exposures were likely. Source material: PBMCs. This clonotype originated in a young man in good health and CMV-seronegative. The rearrangement joins TRBV6-5 to TRBJ1-2; D might be TRBD1 (5 bases). The CDR3 DNA reads as TGTGCCAGCAGTTACTCATGGCTAGGGGAAGTGTATGGCTACACCTTC. This codes for CASSYSWLGEVYGYTF.